This T cell receptor (beta chain) is drawn from a study of shared clonotypes between healthy human individuals. General observations from the study: Clonotype sharing among donors was thought likely to change with sequencing depth.

On this clone itself: Its antigen is currently unknown.

Sorted subsets were amplified in replicate PCRs using around 200 ng DNA, about 30,000 T cell genomes. TCRdb keeps only in-frame clones here, not all; method: immunoSEQ multiplex PCR. The sample has about 2 million clones, approximately 95% seen once. CDR1 is SGHRS and CDR2 is YFSETQ in the germline V gene. This CDR3 is built from 14 residues. V gave up 2 bases and J gave up 2 bases; unmatched junction bases: 2. Selected positively for CCR7 and CD45RO-negative, naive CD8 cells excluded terminally differentiated effector memory CD45RA+ cells. The TCR comes from a man younger than 35 in good health. The chain carries TRBV5-1 and TRBJ2-7; 9 bases are a match to TRBD2. Sequenced material: naive CD8+ T cells sorted from blood. In DNA form, the CDR3 reads TGCGCCAGCAGCTTTAGCGGGAGTGCCTACGAGCAGTACTTC. It translates to CASSFSGSAYEQYF.